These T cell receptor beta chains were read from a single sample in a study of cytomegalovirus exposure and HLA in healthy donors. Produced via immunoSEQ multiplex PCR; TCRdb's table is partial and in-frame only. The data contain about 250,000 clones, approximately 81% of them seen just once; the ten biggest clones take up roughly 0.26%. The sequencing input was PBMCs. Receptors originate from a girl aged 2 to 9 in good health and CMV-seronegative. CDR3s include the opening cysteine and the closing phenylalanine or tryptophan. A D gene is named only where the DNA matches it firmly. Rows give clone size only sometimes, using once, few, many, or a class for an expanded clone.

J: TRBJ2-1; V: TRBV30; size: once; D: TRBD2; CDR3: CAWRGGRAWGEQFF; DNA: TGTGCCTGGAGGGGCGGGAGGGCCTGGGGAGAGCAGTTCTTC
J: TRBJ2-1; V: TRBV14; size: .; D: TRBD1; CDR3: CASSQGGRGPPYNEQFF; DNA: TGTGCCAGCAGCCAAGGCGGCAGGGGGCCCCCCTACAATGAGCAGTTCTTC
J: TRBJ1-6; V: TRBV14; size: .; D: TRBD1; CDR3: CASSRTGEEFYSPLHF; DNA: TGTGCCAGCAGTCGCACAGGGGAGGAATTCTATTCACCCCTCCACTTT
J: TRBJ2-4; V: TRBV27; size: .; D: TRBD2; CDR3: CASSLSAGGPKNIQYF; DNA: TGTGCCAGCAGTTTATCTGCGGGAGGCCCCAAAAACATTCAGTACTTC
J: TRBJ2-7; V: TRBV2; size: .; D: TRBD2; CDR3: CASSATSGRFYEQYF; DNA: TGTGCCAGCAGTGCGACTAGCGGGAGGTTCTACGAGCAGTACTTC
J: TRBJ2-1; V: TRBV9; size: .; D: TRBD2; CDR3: CASSVERGPHNEQFF; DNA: TGTGCCAGCAGCGTAGAGCGGGGACCTCACAATGAGCAGTTCTTC
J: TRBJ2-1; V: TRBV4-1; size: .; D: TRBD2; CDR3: CASSQNPPSGSRDEQFF; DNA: TGCGCCAGCAGCCAAAACCCGCCTAGCGGGAGTAGAGATGAGCAGTTCTTC
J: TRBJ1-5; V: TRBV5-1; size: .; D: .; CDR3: CASSAGRNQPQHF; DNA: TGCGCCAGCAGCGCGGGCCGGAATCAGCCCCAGCATTTT
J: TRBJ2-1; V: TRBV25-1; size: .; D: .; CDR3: CASSESDTNYNEQFF; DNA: TGTGCCAGCAGTGAATCGGACACGAACTACAATGAGCAGTTCTTC
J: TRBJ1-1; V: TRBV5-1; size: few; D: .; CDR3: CASRPTGDTEAFF; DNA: TGCGCCAGCAGACCGACAGGTGACACTGAAGCTTTCTTT
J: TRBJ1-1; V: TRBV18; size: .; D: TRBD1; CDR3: CASSPRTGGWTNTEAFF; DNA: TGTGCCAGCTCACCAAGGACAGGGGGCTGGACGAACACTGAAGCTTTCTTT
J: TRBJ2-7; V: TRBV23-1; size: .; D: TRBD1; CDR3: CASSRTGHGSYEQYF; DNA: TGCGCCAGCAGTCGGACAGGGCACGGTTCCTACGAGCAGTACTTC
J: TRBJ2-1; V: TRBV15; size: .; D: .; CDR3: CATSRDLKGNEQFF; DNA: TGTGCCACCAGCAGAGATTTAAAGGGGAATGAGCAGTTCTTC
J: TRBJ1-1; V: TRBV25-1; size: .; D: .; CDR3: CASSEPPGTEAFF; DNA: TGTGCCAGCAGTGAACCGCCGGGCACTGAAGCTTTCTTT
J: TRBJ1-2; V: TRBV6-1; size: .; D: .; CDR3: CASSGGWQVDPLGYTF; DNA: TGTGCCAGCAGTGGCGGGTGGCAGGTCGATCCCCTGGGCTACACCTTC
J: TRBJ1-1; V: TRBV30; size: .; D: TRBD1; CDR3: CAWGDRVAFF; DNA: TGTGCCTGGGGGGACAGGGTGGCTTTCTTT
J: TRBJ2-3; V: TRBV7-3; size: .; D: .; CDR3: CASSLTSGSTDTQYF; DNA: TGTGCCAGCAGCTTAACGAGCGGAAGCACAGATACGCAGTATTTT
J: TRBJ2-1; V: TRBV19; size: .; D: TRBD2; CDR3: CATAWTSGMIEQFF; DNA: TGTGCCACTGCATGGACTAGCGGGATGATCGAGCAGTTCTTC
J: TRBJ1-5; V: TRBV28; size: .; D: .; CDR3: CASSLFRGAGEPQHF; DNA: TGTGCCAGCAGTTTATTTCGGGGGGCGGGGGAGCCCCAGCATTTT
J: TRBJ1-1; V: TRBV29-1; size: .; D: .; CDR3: CSVQGRDTEAFF; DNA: TGCAGCGTACAGGGAAGGGACACTGAAGCTTTCTTT
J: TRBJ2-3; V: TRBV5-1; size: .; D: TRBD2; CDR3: CASSLSLAGGTDTQYF; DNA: TGCGCCAGCAGCTTGTCGCTAGCGGGAGGCACAGATACGCAGTATTTT
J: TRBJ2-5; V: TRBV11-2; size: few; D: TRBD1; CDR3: CASSLGDRDRETQYF; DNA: TGTGCCAGCAGCTTAGGCGACAGGGATCGGGAGACCCAGTACTTC
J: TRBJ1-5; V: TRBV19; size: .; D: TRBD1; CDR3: CASRTDRGPDNQPQHF; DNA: TGTGCCAGTAGAACGGACAGGGGGCCTGACAATCAGCCCCAGCATTTT
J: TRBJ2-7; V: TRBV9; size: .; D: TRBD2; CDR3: CASSAFSGAPYEQYF; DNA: TGTGCCAGCAGCGCATTTAGCGGGGCCCCCTACGAGCAGTACTTC
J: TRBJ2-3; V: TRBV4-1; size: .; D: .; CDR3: CASSQGGGLDTQYF; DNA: TGCGCCAGCAGCCAAGGGGGGGGCCTAGATACGCAGTATTTT